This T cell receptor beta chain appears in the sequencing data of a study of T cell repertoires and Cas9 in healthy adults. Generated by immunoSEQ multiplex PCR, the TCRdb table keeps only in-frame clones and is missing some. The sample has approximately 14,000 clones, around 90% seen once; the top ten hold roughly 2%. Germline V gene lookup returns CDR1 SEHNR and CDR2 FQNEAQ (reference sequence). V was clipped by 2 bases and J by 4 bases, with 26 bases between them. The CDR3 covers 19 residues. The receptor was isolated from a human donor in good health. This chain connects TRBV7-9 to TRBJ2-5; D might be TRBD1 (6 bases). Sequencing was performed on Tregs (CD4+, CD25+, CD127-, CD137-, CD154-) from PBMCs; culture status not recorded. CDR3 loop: CASSLNRVRGTLLLETQYF. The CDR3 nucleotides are TGTGCCAGCAGCTTAAATCGTGTCAGGGGCACATTACTCCTAGAGACCCAGTACTTC.